The 12 T cell receptor beta chains listed next were all sequenced from one sample in a study of blood T cell repertoires in COVID-19. Produced via immunoSEQ multiplex PCR; TCRdb's table is partial and in-frame only. The table records 310,000 or so clones, 80% to 90% of them present only once. The specimen was peripheral blood. The source of these receptors is a man between 18 and 29 years old who had recovered from COVID-19.

This chain connects TRBV29-1 to TRBJ2-1, with 13 bases matching TRBD2. Germline values: CDR1 SQVTM, CDR2 ANQGSEA. The CDR3 is 18 amino acids. V trimming: 6 bases; J trimming: 4 bases; junction bases outside the gene matches: 15. The CDR3 sequence: CSVLKLTGTSGVYNEQFF. The CDR3 region has the DNA TGCAGCGTACTGAAACTGACCGGGACTAGCGGGGTGTACAATGAGCAGTTCTTC.

This chain connects TRBV7-6 to TRBJ2-3; the match to TRBD2 covers 7 bases. Germline assignment: CDR1 SGHVS and CDR2 FNYEAQ. Trimming removed 2 bases from V and 3 bases from J; junction bases left unmatched: 8. The CDR3 has 16 residues. For the CDR3, the DNA is TGTGCCAGCAGCTTAAGTTCGGCTAGCGGAACAGATACGCAGTATTTT. This codes for CASSLSSASGTDTQYF.

The chain employs TRBV27 and TRBJ2-5, with TRBD2 matching 12 bases. This CDR3 is built from 17 residues. Germline V gives CDR1 MNHEY, CDR2 SMNVEV (reference sequence). The V gene end was trimmed by 0 bases and the J gene end by 5 bases; junction bases not matched to a gene: 7. CDR3 protein: CASSLSLAGGRGETQYF. The CDR3 nucleotides read TGTGCCAGCAGTTTATCCCTAGCGGGAGGGCGGGGGGAGACCCAGTACTTC.

The chain links TRBV7-3 to TRBJ2-7; 12 positions match TRBD1. Trimming took 3 bases from V and 7 from J; bases not matched to a gene: 4. Germline values: CDR1 SGHTA, CDR2 FQGTGA. This CDR3 comprises 14 residues. CDR3 nucleotides: TGTGCCAGCAGCTTGGGACAGGGGGCTGAAGAGCAGTACTTC. Translated: CASSLGQGAEEQYF.

The CDR3 DNA follows: TGTGCCAGCAGTCAGGGGCAGCATCAGCCCCAGCATTTT. It is translated as CASSQGQHQPQHF. V gene TRBV6-5 combines with J gene TRBJ1-5; possible D gene TRBD1, 6 bases. This CDR3 has 13 residues. Germline lookup yields CDR1 MNHEY and CDR2 SVGAGI. V lost 5 bases to trimming and J lost 5 bases, with 10 bases between them.

Comment on this clone: Distinct nucleotide sequences in the sample also encode this CDR3. This chain connects TRBV27 to TRBJ2-7; tentatively, D is TRBD1 (6 bases). Germline CDR1 MNHEY, CDR2 SMNVEV (reference sequence). The V end lost 5 bases, the J end lost 1 base, and 9 bases lay between the germline ends. The CDR3 extends over 13 amino acids. The CDR3, as DNA: TGTGCCAGCAGTCCAGGACAGTCCTACGAGCAGTACTTC. Translation gives CASSPGQSYEQYF.

The rearrangement joins TRBV6-5 to TRBJ2-1, with 13 bases identical to TRBD2. V lost 4 bases, J lost 5 bases, and 5 bases stayed unmatched. The germline gives CDR1 MNHEY, CDR2 SVGAGI. The CDR3 sequence is 16 residues long. As DNA, the CDR3 is TGTGCCAGCAGTTCCCAGACTAGCGGGGGGCACAATGAGCAGTTCTTC. Translated, it gives CASSSQTSGGHNEQFF.

This chain uses TRBV7-9 with TRBJ1-2; D is unclear. The CDR3 runs to 12 residues. Germline CDR1 is SEHNR and CDR2 is FQNEAQ (reference sequence). Trimming shortened V by 0 bases and J by 9 bases, and 8 bases separated the two germline ends. CDR3 DNA: TGTGCCAGCAGCTTAGCAGGGAGTCGCTACACCTTC. Amino acids: CASSLAGSRYTF.

The chain carries TRBV18 and TRBJ1-4; 7 bases are a match to TRBD1. From germline, CDR1 is KGHSH and CDR2 LQKENI. V lost 4 bases, J lost 3 bases, and 5 bases stayed unmatched. This CDR3 is built from 15 residues. Written as DNA, the CDR3 is TGTGCCAGCTCACTGGACGACAGGGCTAATGAAAAACTGTTTTTT. This encodes CASSLDDRANEKLFF.

The V and J genes are TRBV18 and TRBJ1-2; maybe TRBD1 (6 bases). V was trimmed by 3 bases and J by 7 bases, leaving 15 bases between them. The CDR3 contains 14 residues. Germline CDR1 reads KGHSH; CDR2 reads LQKENI. In nucleotides, the CDR3 is TGTGCCAGCTCACCGGCTGGGGGGGCTGTTGGCTACACCTTC. Translation: CASSPAGGAVGYTF.

This clone has just one count. This rearrangement joins TRBV9 to TRBJ2-2; possible D gene TRBD2, 6 bases. Trimming cost V 3 bases and J 6 bases, with 9 bases left between them. Germline CDR1 and CDR2: SGDLS and YYNGEE. This CDR3 spans 13 amino acids. For the CDR3, the DNA is TGTGCCAGCAGCGGGGAGGTGTCCGGGGAGCTGTTTTTT. Amino acids: CASSGEVSGELFF. Filled out from reference TRBV9 and TRBJ2-2, the complete variable domain reads DSGVTQTPKHLITATGQRVTLRCSPRSGDLSVYWYQQSLDQGLQFLIQYYNGEERAKGNILERFSAQQFPDLHSELNLSSLELGDSALYFCASSGEVSGELFFGEGSRLTVL.

The rearrangement uses TRBV19 and TRBJ2-3, with 8 nucleotides matching TRBD2. The CDR3 runs to 18 residues. The germline CDR1 and CDR2 sequences are LNHDA and SQIVND (reference sequence). J lost 3 bases, V lost 3 bases, and 14 bases had no gene match. CDR3 loop: CASSIQRGTRKGTDTQYF. In DNA form, the CDR3 reads TGTGCCAGTAGTATCCAGCGGGGGACGAGGAAAGGGACAGATACGCAGTATTTT.